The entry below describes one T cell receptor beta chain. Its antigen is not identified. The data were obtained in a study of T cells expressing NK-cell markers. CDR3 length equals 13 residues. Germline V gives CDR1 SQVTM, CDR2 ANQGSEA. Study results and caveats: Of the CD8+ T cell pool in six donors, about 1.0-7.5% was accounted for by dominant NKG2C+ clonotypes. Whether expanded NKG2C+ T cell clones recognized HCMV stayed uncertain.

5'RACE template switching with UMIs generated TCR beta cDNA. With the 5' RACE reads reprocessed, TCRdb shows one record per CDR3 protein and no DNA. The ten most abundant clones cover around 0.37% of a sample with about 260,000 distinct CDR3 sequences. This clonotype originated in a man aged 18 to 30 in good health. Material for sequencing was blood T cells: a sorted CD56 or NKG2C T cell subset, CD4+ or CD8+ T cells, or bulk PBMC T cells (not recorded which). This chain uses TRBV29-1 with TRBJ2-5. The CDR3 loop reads CSVEDLVRRTQYF.